Sequencing of this TCR beta chain was carried out in a study of neoadjuvant anti-PD-1 for oral cavity cancer. Turning to the study itself: Patients without progression received a fourth nivolumab dose around day 43, then surgical resection on days 50-56.

Six replicates per PBMC sample, mostly from 480 ng of genomic DNA. Data came from immunoSEQ multiplex PCR; TCRdb stores just in-frame clones and leaves some out. The data contain approximately 8,800 clones, 60% to 65% of them singletons. Deletions cut 5 bases from V and 2 bases from J, with 13 bases between. CDR3 length: 15 amino acids. CDR1 and CDR2 from the germline V gene are SNHLY and FYNNEI. Stated time point: after neoadjuvant nivolumab, at surgical resection. Stage II-IVA oral cavity squamous cell carcinoma was new and untreated by systemic or radiation therapy. The sequences come from PBMCs, collected after nivolumab (anti-PD-1) treatment. The sequence was obtained from a person aged 40 to 85 with oral cavity squamous cell carcinoma. The rearrangement links TRBV2 to TRBJ1-5; D is possibly TRBD1 (5 bases). For the CDR3, the DNA is TGTGCCAGCAGTTCTACAGGAACTGGCAATCAGCCCCAGCATTTT. Its translation: CASSSTGTGNQPQHF.